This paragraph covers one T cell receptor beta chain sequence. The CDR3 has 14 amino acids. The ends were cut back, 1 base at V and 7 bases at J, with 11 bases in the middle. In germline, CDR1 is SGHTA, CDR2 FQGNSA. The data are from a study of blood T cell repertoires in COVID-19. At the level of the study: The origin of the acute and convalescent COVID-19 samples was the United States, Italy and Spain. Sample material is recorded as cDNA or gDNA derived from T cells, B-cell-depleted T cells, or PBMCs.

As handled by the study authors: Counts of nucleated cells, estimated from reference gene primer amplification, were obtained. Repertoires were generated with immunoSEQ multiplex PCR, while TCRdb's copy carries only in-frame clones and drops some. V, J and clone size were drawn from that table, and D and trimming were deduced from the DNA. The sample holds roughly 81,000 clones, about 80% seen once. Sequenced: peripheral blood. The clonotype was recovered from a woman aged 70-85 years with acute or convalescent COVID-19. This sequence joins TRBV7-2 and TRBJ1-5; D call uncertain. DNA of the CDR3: TGTGCCAGCAGCTTAGTGCGGGCGGGGCAGCCCCAGCATTTT. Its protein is CASSLVRAGQPQHF. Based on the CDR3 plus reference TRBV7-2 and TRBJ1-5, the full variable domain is GAGVSQSPSNKVTEKGKDVELRCDPISGHTALYWYRQSLGQGLEFLIYFQGNSAPDKSGLPSDRFSAERTGGSVSTLTIQRTQQEDSAVYLCASSLVRAGQPQHFGDGTRLSIL.